The sequence of this T cell receptor (beta chain) was determined in a study of cytomegalovirus exposure and HLA in healthy donors. Study-level points and caveats: According to the study, 180 or so TCR beta chains were cytomegalovirus-associated.

Here immunoSEQ multiplex PCR was the method, and the copy in TCRdb shows in-frame clones only, minus some. Here the sample spans 150,000 to 250,000 clones, 84% being singletons. As regards this clone: Its antigen is not identified.

Between the trimmed V and J ends, which lost 3 bases and 12 bases, there was a span of 12 bases. Germline V gene sequence: CDR1 LNHNV, CDR2 YYDKDF (reference sequence). This CDR3 has 12 amino acids. V usage is TRBV15 and J usage is TRBJ1-5; D gene unclear. Sequenced input: PBMCs. This TCR was recovered from a woman aged 25 to 39 in good health and CMV-seropositive. This chain's CDR3 is CATSRLPIRQHF. CDR3 coding DNA: TGTGCCACCAGCAGGCTCCCTATTCGCCAGCATTTT.